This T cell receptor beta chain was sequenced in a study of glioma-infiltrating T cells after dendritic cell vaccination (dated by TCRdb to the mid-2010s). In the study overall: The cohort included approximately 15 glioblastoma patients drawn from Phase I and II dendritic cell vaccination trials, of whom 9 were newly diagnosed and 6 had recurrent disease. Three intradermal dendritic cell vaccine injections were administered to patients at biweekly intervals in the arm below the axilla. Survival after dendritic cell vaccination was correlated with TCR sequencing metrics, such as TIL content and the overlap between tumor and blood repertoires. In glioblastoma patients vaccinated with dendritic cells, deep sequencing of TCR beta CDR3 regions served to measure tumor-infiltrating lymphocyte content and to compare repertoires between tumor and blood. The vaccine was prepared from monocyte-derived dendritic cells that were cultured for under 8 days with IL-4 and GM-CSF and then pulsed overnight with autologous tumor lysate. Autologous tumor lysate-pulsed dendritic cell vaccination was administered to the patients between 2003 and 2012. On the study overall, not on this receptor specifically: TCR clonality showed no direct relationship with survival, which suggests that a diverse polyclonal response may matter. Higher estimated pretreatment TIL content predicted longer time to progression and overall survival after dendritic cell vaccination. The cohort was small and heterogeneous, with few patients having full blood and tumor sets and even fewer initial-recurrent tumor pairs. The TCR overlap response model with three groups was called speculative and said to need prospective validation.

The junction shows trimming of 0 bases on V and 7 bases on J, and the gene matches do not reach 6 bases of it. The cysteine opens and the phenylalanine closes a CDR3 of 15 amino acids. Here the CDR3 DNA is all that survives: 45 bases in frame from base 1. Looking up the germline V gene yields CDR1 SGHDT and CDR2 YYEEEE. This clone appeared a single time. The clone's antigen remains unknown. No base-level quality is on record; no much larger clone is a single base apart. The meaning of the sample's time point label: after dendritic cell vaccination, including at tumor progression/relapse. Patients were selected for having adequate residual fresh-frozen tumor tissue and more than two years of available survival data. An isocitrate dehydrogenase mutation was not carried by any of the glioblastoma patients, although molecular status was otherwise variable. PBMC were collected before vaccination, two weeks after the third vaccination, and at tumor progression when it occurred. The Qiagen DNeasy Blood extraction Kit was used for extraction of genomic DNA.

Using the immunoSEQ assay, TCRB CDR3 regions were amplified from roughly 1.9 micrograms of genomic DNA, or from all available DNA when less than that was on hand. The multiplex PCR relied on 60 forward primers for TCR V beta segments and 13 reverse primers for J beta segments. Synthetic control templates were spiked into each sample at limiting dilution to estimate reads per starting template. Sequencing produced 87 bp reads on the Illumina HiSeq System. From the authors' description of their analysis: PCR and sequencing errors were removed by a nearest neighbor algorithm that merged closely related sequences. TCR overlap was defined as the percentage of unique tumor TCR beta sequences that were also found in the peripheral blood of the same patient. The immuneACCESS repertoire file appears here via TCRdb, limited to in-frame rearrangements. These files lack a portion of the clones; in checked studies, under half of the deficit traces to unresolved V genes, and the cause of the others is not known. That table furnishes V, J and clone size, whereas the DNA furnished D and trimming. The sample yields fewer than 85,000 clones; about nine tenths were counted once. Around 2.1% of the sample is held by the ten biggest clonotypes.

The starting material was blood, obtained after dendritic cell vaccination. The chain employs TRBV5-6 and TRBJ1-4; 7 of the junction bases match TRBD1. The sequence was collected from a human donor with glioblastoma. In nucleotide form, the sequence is TGTGCCAGCAGCTTGGGCGGGACAGCGACTGAAAAACTGTTTTTT. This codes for CASSLGGTATEKLFF.